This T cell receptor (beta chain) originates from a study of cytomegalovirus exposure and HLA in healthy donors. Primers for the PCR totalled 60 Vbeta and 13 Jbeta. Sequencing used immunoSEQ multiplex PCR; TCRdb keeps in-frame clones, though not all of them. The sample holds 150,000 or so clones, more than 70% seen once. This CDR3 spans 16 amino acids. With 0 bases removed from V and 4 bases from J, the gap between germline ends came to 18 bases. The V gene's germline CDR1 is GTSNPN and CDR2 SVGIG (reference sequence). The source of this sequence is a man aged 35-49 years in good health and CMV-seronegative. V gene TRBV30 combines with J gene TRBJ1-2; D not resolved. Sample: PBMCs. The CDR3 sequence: CAWSVVKVHYGYGYTF. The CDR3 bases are TGTGCCTGGAGTGTTGTTAAGGTTCACTATGGCTATGGCTACACCTTC. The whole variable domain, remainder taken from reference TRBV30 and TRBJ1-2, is SQTIHQWPATLVQPVGSPLSLECTVEGTSNPNLYWYRQAAGRGLQLLFYSVGIGQISSEVPQNLSASRPQDRQFILSSKKLLLSDSGFYLCAWSVVKVHYGYGYTFGSGTRLTVV.